A single sample gave rise to the 15 T cell receptor beta chains below, sequenced in a study of blood T cell repertoires in COVID-19. Using immunoSEQ multiplex PCR, the repertoire was profiled, and TCRdb retains in-frame clones only, with some absent. The data contain some 130,000 clones, more than 70% of them singletons. The material sequenced was peripheral blood. The origin of the receptors is a woman aged 55-75 years with acute or convalescent COVID-19.

This clone was found once. The chain carries TRBV19 and TRBJ1-5, with D perhaps TRBD1 (6 bases). The ends were cut back, 7 bases at V and 0 bases at J, with 16 bases in the middle. Germline assignment: CDR1 LNHDA and CDR2 SQIVND (reference sequence). The CDR3 length is 16 residues. The CDR3 here is CASTLQGRSSNQPQHF. CDR3 nucleotides: TGTGCCAGTACCCTCCAGGGGCGGAGTAGCAATCAGCCCCAGCATTTT.

This chain joins TRBV6-1 and TRBJ2-6; maybe TRBD2 (6 bases). V was cut by 1 base and J by 4 bases, with 11 bases left in between. This CDR3 contains 16 residues. The V gene's germline CDR1 is MNHNS and CDR2 SASEGT. CDR3 in amino acids: CASSEVAGLGANVLTF. The CDR3 coding sequence is TGTGCCAGCAGTGAAGTGGCAGGACTAGGGGCCAACGTCCTGACTTTC.

The chain links TRBV28 to TRBJ2-1; 8 positions match TRBD1. V lost 5 bases and J lost 8; bases outside the gene matches: 14. The CDR3 is made up of 16 amino acids. Germline CDR1 MDHEN, CDR2 SYDVKM. In nucleotides, the CDR3 is TGTGCCAGCAGTATACCCGGACAGGGCCAGATGTATGAGCAGTTCTTC. Protein: CASSIPGQGQMYEQFF.

The chain is built from TRBV19 and TRBJ1-1, with D hard to call. The CDR3 length is 16 residues. Trimming left V 0 bases short and J 0 bases short, with 11 bases between. Looked up from germline, CDR1 is LNHDA and CDR2 is SQIVND (reference sequence). CDR3: CASSIDQPGMNTEAFF. In DNA, the CDR3 is TGTGCCAGTAGTATAGATCAGCCGGGTATGAACACTGAAGCTTTCTTT.

The chain links TRBV28 to TRBJ1-4, with TRBD1 as a possible D gene (5 bases). This CDR3 has 14 amino acids. The V gene lost 2 bases and the J gene lost 7 bases, with 11 bases spanning the gap. Germline CDR1 reads MDHEN; CDR2 reads SYDVKM. The CDR3 sequence is CASSLGGDFEKLFF. CDR3 bases: TGTGCCAGCAGTTTAGGGGGGGATTTTGAAAAACTGTTTTTT.

This chain links TRBV28 with TRBJ2-5; TRBD2 might be the D (5 bases). The germline CDR1 and CDR2 sequences are MDHEN and SYDVKM. The length of the CDR3 is 16 residues. Trimming took 2 bases from V and 1 from J, leaving 14 bases between them. The chain's CDR3 is CASSLPSGMVQETQYF. The DNA of the CDR3 is TGTGCCAGCAGTTTACCTTCGGGGATGGTCCAAGAGACCCAGTACTTC.

The chain has TRBV5-4 and TRBJ2-1; weak D call: TRBD2 (6 bases). Deletions cut 3 bases from V and 10 bases from J, with 14 bases between. Germline V lookup: CDR1 SGHNT, CDR2 YYREEE (reference sequence). The CDR3 has 13 residues. The CDR3 protein is CASSSRLVREQFF. As DNA, the CDR3 is TGTGCCAGCAGCTCTCGACTAGTAAGAGAGCAGTTCTTC.

V and J are TRBV13 and TRBJ1-1; D possibly corresponds to TRBD1 (6 bases). Germline V gene data show CDR1 as PRHDT and CDR2 as FYEKMQ (reference sequence). The CDR3 covers 12 residues. V was pared by 1 base and J by 11 bases, with 11 bases between. CDR3 in amino acids: CASSLVGTSAFF. Written as DNA, the CDR3 is TGTGCCAGCAGCTTAGTGGGGACATCGGCTTTCTTT.

The chain couples TRBV27 to TRBJ1-1; 7 nucleotides align to TRBD1. Germline assignment: CDR1 MNHEY and CDR2 SMNVEV (reference sequence). This CDR3 spans 14 amino acids. Unmatched junction bases numbered 9, after V lost 5 bases and J lost 6 bases. Here the CDR3 DNA reads TGTGCCAGCAGTCTCGCACAGGGGAATTCTGAAGCTTTCTTT. This gives the protein CASSLAQGNSEAFF.

J is TRBJ2-3 and V is TRBV5-1, with 9 positions matching TRBD2. The CDR3 spans 21 residues. With 0 bases clipped from V and 2 bases from J, the junction kept 19 bases outside the gene matches. The germline gives CDR1 SGHRS, CDR2 YFSETQ. Here the CDR3 reads CASSLGTAGTSPFRYTDTQYF. The CDR3 DNA reads TGCGCCAGCAGCTTGGGAACGGCCGGGACTAGCCCCTTCCGGTACACAGATACGCAGTATTTT.

A single count supports this clone. The rearrangement links TRBV9 to TRBJ2-3; D uncertain. Germline V gives CDR1 SGDLS, CDR2 YYNGEE. The CDR3 sequence is 15 residues long. The V end lost 3 bases, the J end lost 1 base, and 12 bases lay between the germline ends. The CDR3 region is CASSASAFRTDTQYF. The CDR3 coding sequence is TGTGCCAGCAGCGCCTCCGCGTTTCGCACAGATACGCAGTATTTT.

The chain recombines TRBV6-6 with TRBJ1-4; D uncertain. V dropped 8 bases and J dropped 3 bases, with 16 bases sitting between them. This CDR3 has 15 residues. CDR1 is MNHNY and CDR2 is SVGAGI in the germline V gene (reference sequence). Written as DNA, the CDR3 is TGTGCCAGCTGTCCAGGTGGAGGATCTAATGAAAAACTGTTTTTT. It is translated as CASCPGGGSNEKLFF.

This clone has only a few counts. J is TRBJ2-7 and V is TRBV27; no firm D call. CDR1 is MNHEY, CDR2 SMNVEV, per germline (reference sequence). CDR3 size: 13 residues. V lost 6 bases and J lost 5, with 14 bases in between. CDR3 nucleotides: TGTGCCAGCAGCCTATCCAAGATGAACGAGCAGTACTTC. It is translated as CASSLSKMNEQYF.

The J gene is TRBJ1-1, the V gene TRBV6-5; 9 nucleotides line up with TRBD1. The trim removed 2 bases at V and 5 bases at J, leaving 0 bases unmatched. The CDR3 consists of 13 residues. Germline V gene lookup returns CDR1 MNHEY and CDR2 SVGAGI. The CDR3 nucleotides read TGTGCCAGCAGTTACGGGACAGGGACTGAAGCTTTCTTT. It translates to CASSYGTGTEAFF.

The V and J genes are TRBV5-1 and TRBJ1-1; D not certain. The CDR3 loop spans 15 amino acids. The germline V and J ends were trimmed by 5 bases and 0 bases, with 14 bases remaining between them. Germline V gives CDR1 SGHRS, CDR2 YFSETQ. The CDR3: CASRDQEVVNTEAFF. The CDR3 DNA follows: TGCGCCAGCAGGGATCAGGAGGTAGTGAACACTGAAGCTTTCTTT.